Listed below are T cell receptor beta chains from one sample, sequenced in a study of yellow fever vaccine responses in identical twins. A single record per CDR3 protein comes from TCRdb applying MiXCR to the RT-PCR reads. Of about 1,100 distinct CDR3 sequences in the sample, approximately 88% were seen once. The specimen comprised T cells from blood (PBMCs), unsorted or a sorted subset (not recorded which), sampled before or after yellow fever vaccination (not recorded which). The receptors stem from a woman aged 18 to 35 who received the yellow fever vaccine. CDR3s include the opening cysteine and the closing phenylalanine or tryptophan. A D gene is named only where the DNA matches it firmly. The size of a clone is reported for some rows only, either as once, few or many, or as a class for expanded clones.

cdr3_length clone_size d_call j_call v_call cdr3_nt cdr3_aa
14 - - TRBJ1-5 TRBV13 TGTGCCAGCACCTCGGGACGGTCAAATCAGCCCCAGCATTTT CASTSGRSNQPQHF
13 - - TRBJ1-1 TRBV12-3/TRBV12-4 TGTGCCAGCAGTACCTGGCCGAACACTGAAGCTTTCTTT CASSTWPNTEAFF
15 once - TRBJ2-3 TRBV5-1 TGCGCCAGCAGCTTGGGCGGGGTTTACACAGATACGCAGTATTTT CASSLGGVYTDTQYF
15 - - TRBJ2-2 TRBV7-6 TGTGCCAGCAGCTTAACTTTCCCGAACACCGGGGAGCTGTTTTTT CASSLTFPNTGELFF
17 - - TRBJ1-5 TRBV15 TGTGCCACCAGCAGAGGCGCACAGGGTTGGGGCAATCAGCCCCAGCATTTT CATSRGAQGWGNQPQHF
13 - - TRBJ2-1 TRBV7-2 TGTGCCAGCAGCTTCGTCCATACCAATGAGCAGTTCTTC CASSFVHTNEQFF
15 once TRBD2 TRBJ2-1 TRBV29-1 TGCAGCGTTGTAGTGGGAGCTAGCGGGGCCAATGAGCAGTTCTTC CSVVVGASGANEQFF
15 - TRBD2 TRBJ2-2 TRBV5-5 TGTGCCAGCAGCCAGTACCTAGCGGACACCGGGGAGCTGTTTTTT CASSQYLADTGELFF
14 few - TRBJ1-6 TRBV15 TGTGCCACCAGCAGCGGCAGGGCAAATTCACCCCTCCACTTT CATSSGRANSPLHF
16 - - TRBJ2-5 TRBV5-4 TGTGCCAGCAGCTTGTTGGGTGAGGATTTTCAAGAGACCCAGTACTTC CASSLLGEDFQETQYF
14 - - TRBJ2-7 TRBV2 TGTGCCAGCAGTGGACTCCTGGAAGGTCGCGAGCAGTACTTC CASSGLLEGREQYF
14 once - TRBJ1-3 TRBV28 TGTGCCAGTGGACAGAAAGTCCTACGAAACACCATATATTTT CASGQKVLRNTIYF
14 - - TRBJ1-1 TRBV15 TGTGCCACCAGCCAGGAATTAGAAGTCGCTGAAGCTTTCTTT CATSQELEVAEAFF
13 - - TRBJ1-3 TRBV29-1 TGCAGCGTTGGGATCAACTCTGGAAACACCATATATTTT CSVGINSGNTIYF
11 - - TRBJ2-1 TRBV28 TGTGCCAGCAGCCCCTTGGATGAGCAGTTCTTC CASSPLDEQFF
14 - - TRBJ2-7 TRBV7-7 TGTGCCAGCAGCCCCCTATTAAGCCCATACGAGCAGTACTTC CASSPLLSPYEQYF
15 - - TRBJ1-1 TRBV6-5 TGTGCCAGCAGTTACTCGGATTCTCCATTCCGTGAAGCTTTCTTT CASSYSDSPFREAFF
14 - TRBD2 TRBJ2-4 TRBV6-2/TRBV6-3 TGTGCCAGCAGTTCCTCTGGCGGGGGTGCCATTCAGTACTTC CASSSSGGGAIQYF
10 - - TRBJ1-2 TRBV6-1 TGTGCCAGCGCCGAATATGGCTACACCTTC CASAEYGYTF
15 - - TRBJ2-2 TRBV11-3 TGTGCCAGCAGCTTAGATCGAGGGGGAGCCGGGGAGCTGTTTTTT CASSLDRGGAGELFF
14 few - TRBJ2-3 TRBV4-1 TGCGCCAGCAGCCAAGCGGGGAGCACAGATACGCAGTATTTT CASSQAGSTDTQYF
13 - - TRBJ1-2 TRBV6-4 TGTGCCAGCAGTGACAGGGATCAGGGTGGCTACACCTTC CASSDRDQGGYTF
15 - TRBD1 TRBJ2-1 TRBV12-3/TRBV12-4 TGTGCCAGCAGTCGAGCGGACAGGGCCGTGAATGAGCAGTTCTTC CASSRADRAVNEQFF
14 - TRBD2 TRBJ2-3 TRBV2 TGTGCCAGCAGCGATCGAAGCGGGAGGGATACGCAGTATTTT CASSDRSGRDTQYF
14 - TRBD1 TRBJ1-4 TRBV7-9 TGTGCCAGCAGCCACCGACAGGGGGATGAAAAACTGTTTTTT CASSHRQGDEKLFF
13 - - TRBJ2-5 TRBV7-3 TGTGCCAGCAGCTTAACGTTGGGGGAGACCCAGTACTTC CASSLTLGETQYF
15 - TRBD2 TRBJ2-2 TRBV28 TGTGCCAGCAGTGTGACTAGCGGTAACACCGGGGAGCTGTTTTTT CASSVTSGNTGELFF
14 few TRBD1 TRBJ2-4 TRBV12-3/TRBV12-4 TGTGCCAGCAGGTCGGGACAGCCAGGAAACATTCAGTACTTC CASRSGQPGNIQYF
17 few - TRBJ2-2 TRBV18 TGTGCCAGCTCGTACAGAAGTCACAGGTCAGACACCGGGGAGCTGTTTTTT CASSYRSHRSDTGELFF
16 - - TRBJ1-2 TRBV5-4 TGTGCCAGCAGCTTGTCGCCTGTCGGGGTGGGGTATGGCTACACCTTC CASSLSPVGVGYGYTF
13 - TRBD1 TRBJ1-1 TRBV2 TGTGCCAGCCGAGACAGGGGCGGTACTGAAGCTTTCTTT CASRDRGGTEAFF
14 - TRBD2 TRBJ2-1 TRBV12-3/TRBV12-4 TGTGCCAGTAGCGGGGGCATCTCCTACAATGAGCAGTTCTTC CASSGGISYNEQFF
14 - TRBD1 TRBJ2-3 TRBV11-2 TGTGCCAGCAGCTACGACAGGGTTGGAGATACGCAGTATTTT CASSYDRVGDTQYF
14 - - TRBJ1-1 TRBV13 TGTGCCAGCACGCAGGCACATTTGAACACTGAAGCTTTCTTT CASTQAHLNTEAFF
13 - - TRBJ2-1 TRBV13 TGTGCCAGCAGCTTAGGCGCGAACCTAGAGCAGTTCTTC CASSLGANLEQFF
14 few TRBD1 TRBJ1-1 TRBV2 TGTGCCAGCAGTGGACAGGGAATGAACACTGAAGCTTTCTTT CASSGQGMNTEAFF
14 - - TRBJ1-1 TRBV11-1 TGTGCCAGCAGCCCTGACCGTCCGAACACTGAAGCTTTCTTT CASSPDRPNTEAFF
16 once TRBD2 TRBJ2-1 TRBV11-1 TGTGCCAGCAGCTTAGGGCTAGCGGGGATCTACAATGAGCAGTTCTTC CASSLGLAGIYNEQFF